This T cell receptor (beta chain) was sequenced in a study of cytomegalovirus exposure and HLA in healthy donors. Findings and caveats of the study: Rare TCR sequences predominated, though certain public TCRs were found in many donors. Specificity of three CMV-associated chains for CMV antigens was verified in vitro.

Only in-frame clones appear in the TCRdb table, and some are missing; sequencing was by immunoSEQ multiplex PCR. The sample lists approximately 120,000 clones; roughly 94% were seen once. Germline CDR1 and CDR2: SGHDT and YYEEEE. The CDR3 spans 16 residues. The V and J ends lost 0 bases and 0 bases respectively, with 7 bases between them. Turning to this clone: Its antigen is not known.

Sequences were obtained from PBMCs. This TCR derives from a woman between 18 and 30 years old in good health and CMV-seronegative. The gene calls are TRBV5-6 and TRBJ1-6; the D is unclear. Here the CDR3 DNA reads TGTGCCAGCAGCTTGGGCCGGAGCTCCTATAATTCACCCCTCCACTTT. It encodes CASSLGRSSYNSPLHF.